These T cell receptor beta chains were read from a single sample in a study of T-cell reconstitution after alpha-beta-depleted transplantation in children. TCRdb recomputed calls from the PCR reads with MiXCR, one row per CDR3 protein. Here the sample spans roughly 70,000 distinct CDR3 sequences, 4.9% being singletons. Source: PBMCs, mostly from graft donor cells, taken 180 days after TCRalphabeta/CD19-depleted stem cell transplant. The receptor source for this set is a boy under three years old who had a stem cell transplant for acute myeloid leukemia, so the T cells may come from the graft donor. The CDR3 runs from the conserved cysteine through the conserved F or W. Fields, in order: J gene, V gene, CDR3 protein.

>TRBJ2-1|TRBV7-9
CASSLRVASSYNEQFF
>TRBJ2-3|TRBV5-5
CASSYGQPADTQYF
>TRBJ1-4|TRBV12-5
CASGPLGATNEKLFF
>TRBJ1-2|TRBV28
CASRRDSGVPINYGYTF
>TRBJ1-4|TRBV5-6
CASSLATGITNEKLFF
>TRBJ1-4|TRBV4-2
CASSLGLRGEKLFF
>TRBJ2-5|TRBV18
CASSPPEGARETQYF
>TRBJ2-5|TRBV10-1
CASSAYQETQYF
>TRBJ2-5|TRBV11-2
CASRRYQETQYF
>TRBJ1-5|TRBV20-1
CSARLNRAQHF
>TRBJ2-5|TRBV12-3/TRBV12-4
CASSRIGQGRETQYF
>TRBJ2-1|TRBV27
CASSPVGASYNEQFF
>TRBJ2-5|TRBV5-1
CASSLGPARQETQYF
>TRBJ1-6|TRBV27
CASSPPGQGNSPLHF
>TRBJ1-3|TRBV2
CASSERNTGVSGNTIYF
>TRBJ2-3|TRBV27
CASTLRSTSGTDTQYF
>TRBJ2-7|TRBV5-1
CASSKAASSTYEQYF
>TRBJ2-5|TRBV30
CAWSVGRIRDGQGKTQYF
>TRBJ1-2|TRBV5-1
CASSLATQAYGYTF
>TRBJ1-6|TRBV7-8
CASSSGGHGAPLHF
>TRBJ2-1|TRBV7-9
CASSEDISSYNEQFF
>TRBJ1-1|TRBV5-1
CASSSDVGRWSAEAFF
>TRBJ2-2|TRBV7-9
CASMPATGELFF
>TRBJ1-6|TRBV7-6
CASSSGGVAGNSPLHF
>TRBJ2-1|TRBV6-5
CASMGSGGGSSYNEQFF
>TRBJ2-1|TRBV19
CASSGPAGDGFYNEQFF
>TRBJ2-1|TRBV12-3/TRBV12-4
CALSFTTRLAGGSNEQFF
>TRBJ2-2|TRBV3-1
CASSQMRTANTGELFF
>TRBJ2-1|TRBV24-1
CATRGALNEQFF
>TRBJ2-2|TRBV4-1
CASSQRSGELFF
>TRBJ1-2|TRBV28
CASSPLPRGGHNGYTF
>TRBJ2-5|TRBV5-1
CASSGTGGMQETQYF
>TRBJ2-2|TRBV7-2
CASSPGRTNTGELFF
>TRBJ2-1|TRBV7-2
CASSSQAGGPDEQFF
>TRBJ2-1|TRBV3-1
CASRGQGAYNEQFF
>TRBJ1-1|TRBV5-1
CASSLDRAYTEAFF
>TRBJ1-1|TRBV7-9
CASSPPGYTEAFF
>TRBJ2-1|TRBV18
CASSPWERGYNEQFF
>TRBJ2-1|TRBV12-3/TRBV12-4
CASSPRGASNEQFF
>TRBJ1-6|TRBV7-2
CASSLASGRVDWSPLHF
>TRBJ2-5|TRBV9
CASSVATGGLQETQYF
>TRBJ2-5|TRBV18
CASSPRGSGQETQYF
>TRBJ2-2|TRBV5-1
CASSRPVSNTGELFF
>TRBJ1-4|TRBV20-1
CSARGGAGNEKLFF
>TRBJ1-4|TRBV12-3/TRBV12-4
CASSFRTLGTTNEKLFF
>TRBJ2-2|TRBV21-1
CASSKRGLAGTNTGELFF
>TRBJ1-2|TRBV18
CASSPETYGYTF